The rows below give T cell receptor beta chains drawn from one sample of a study of T cell responses to AZD1222 COVID-19 vaccine. The assay was immunoSEQ multiplex PCR, and TCRdb's table has in-frame clones only and misses some. This table has 150,000 to 180,000 clones, around nine tenths appearing once. Sequences were derived from peripheral blood, sampled 28 days after the second AZD1222 dose. Receptors were obtained from an adult who received the AZD1222 COVID-19 vaccine. Each CDR3 is given with its conserved first and last residue. A D gene is named only where the DNA matches it firmly. Clone size appears in some rows only: once, few, many, or a class for an expanded clone.

d_call	clone_size	v_call	j_call	cdr3_aa	cdr3_nt
-	-	TRBV4-1	TRBJ1-4	CASSQDRAVKRGEKLFF	TGCGCCAGCAGCCAAGATCGGGCCGTGAAAAGGGGTGAAAAACTGTTTTTT
-	-	TRBV3-1/TRBV3-2	TRBJ1-2	CASSQEAPRTGQGNYGYTF	TGTGCCAGCAGCCAAGAGGCCCCGCGGACGGGGCAGGGTAACTATGGCTACACCTTC
TRBD2	-	TRBV7-2	TRBJ2-2	CASSLGGLNTGELFF	TGTGCCAGCAGCTTGGGGGGGTTGAACACCGGGGAGCTGTTTTTT
-	-	TRBV2	TRBJ1-1	CASSEEHLNTEAFF	TGTGCCAGCAGTGAAGAACACCTGAACACTGAAGCTTTCTTT
-	-	TRBV14	TRBJ1-2	CASSPRTASHYGYTF	TGTGCCAGCAGCCCGCGGACAGCCTCTCACTATGGCTACACCTTC
-	-	TRBV18	TRBJ1-5	CASSPGGAGNQPQHF	TGTGCCAGCTCACCTGGCGGGGCAGGGAATCAGCCCCAGCATTTT
-	once	TRBV5-8	TRBJ2-1	CASSPGARGGYNEQFF	TGTGCCAGCAGCCCGGGTGCGAGGGGCGGGTACAATGAGCAGTTCTTC
TRBD2	-	TRBV28	TRBJ2-3	CASSVASSGRGGTDTQYF	TGTGCCAGCAGTGTGGCGTCTAGCGGGAGAGGGGGCACAGATACGCAGTATTTT
-	-	TRBV2	TRBJ2-6	CASSEAPVSSSGANVLTF	TGTGCCAGCAGTGAAGCGCCTGTTTCCTCCTCTGGGGCCAACGTCCTGACTTTC
TRBD1	-	TRBV10-2	TRBJ1-6	CASTGQASSPLHF	TGCGCCAGCACCGGACAGGCGTCTTCACCCCTCCACTTT
-	-	TRBV7-2	TRBJ1-5	CASSLVGRQVNQPQHF	TGTGCCAGCAGCTTAGTGGGGCGTCAGGTCAATCAGCCCCAGCATTTT
-	few	TRBV19	TRBJ2-3	CASSIWADTQYF	TGTGCCAGTAGTATTTGGGCAGATACGCAGTATTTT
-	-	TRBV2	TRBJ1-5	CASSLRSVQPQHF	TGTGCCAGCAGTCTAAGAAGCGTCCAGCCCCAGCATTTT
-	-	TRBV15	TRBJ2-1	CATSSLTGPSYNEQFF	TGTGCCACCAGCAGTCTTACGGGGCCCTCCTACAATGAGCAGTTCTTC
-	-	TRBV4-1	TRBJ2-7	CASSQDRGRLPYEQYF	TGCGCCAGCAGCCAAGATAGAGGCCGGCTACCCTACGAGCAGTACTTC
TRBD1	few	TRBV4-1	TRBJ1-2	CASSQVMSTGVGYTF	TGCGCCAGCAGCCAAGTGATGAGTACAGGGGTCGGCTACACCTTC
-	-	TRBV6-5	TRBJ1-2	CASSFAGSNYGYTF	TGTGCCAGCAGTTTTGCAGGGTCTAACTATGGCTACACCTTC
-	-	TRBV30	TRBJ2-1	CAWSVGGIGDEQFF	TGTGCCTGGAGTGTGGGCGGGATCGGGGATGAGCAGTTCTTC
TRBD2	-	TRBV19	TRBJ2-1	CASSIRGLAEYNEQFF	TGTGCCAGTAGTATCAGGGGACTAGCGGAATACAATGAGCAGTTCTTC
-	-	TRBV3-1/TRBV3-2	TRBJ1-2	CASSQDRRQYYGYTF	TGTGCCAGCAGCCAAGACCGCAGGCAGTACTATGGCTACACCTTC
TRBD1	-	TRBV2	TRBJ2-7	CASQTMTGWIEQYF	TGTGCCAGCCAAACTATGACAGGGTGGATCGAGCAGTACTTC
TRBD2	-	TRBV18	TRBJ2-7	CASSLGTSGAYEQYF	TGTGCCAGCTCACTGGGGACTAGCGGGGCCTACGAGCAGTACTTC
TRBD1	-	TRBV18	TRBJ1-6	CASSPGTGSDSPLHF	TGTGCCAGCTCACCCGGGACAGGGAGCGACTCACCCCTCCACTTT
-	-	TRBV7-2	TRBJ1-5	CASSPGFSGQPQHF	TGTGCCAGCTCCCCAGGGTTTTCAGGGCAGCCCCAGCATTTT
-	once	TRBV5-1	TRBJ1-1	CASSLEAGVNTEAFF	TGCGCCAGCAGCTTGGAGGCGGGGGTGAACACTGAAGCTTTCTTT
TRBD2	-	TRBV3-1/TRBV3-2	TRBJ2-7	CASSPREGASYEQYF	TGTGCCAGCAGCCCTAGGGAGGGCGCTTCCTACGAGCAGTACTTC
TRBD1	-	TRBV18	TRBJ1-3	CASSRTRTGSGSSGNTIYF	TGTGCCAGCTCACGAACCCGGACAGGGTCGGGGAGCTCTGGAAACACCATATATTTT
-	-	TRBV7-2	TRBJ2-1	CASSLAGGRYNEQFF	TGTGCCAGCAGCTTAGCGGGGGGCCGGTACAATGAGCAGTTCTTC
-	-	TRBV9	TRBJ2-6	CASSVGTVSGANVLTF	TGTGCCAGCAGCGTAGGCACCGTCTCTGGGGCCAACGTCCTGACTTTC
TRBD2	-	TRBV9	TRBJ2-1	CASSPRTSVANEQFF	TGTGCCAGCAGCCCTCGGACTAGCGTCGCCAATGAGCAGTTCTTC
TRBD1	-	TRBV4-1	TRBJ1-1	CASSQEAGQGANREAFF	TGCGCCAGCAGCCAAGAGGCGGGGCAGGGGGCAAACCGTGAAGCTTTCTTT
TRBD2	-	TRBV3-1/TRBV3-2	TRBJ2-7	CASSQGIAGVAYEQYF	TGTGCCAGCAGCCAAGGAATAGCGGGGGTAGCCTACGAGCAGTACTTC
TRBD1	-	TRBV18	TRBJ2-7	CASSGLKSGGADYEQYF	TGTGCCAGCTCAGGGCTAAAGTCAGGGGGCGCTGACTACGAGCAGTACTTC
TRBD2	-	TRBV7-2	TRBJ2-1	CASSLVSGGAWEQFF	TGTGCCAGCAGCTTAGTTAGCGGGGGGGCCTGGGAGCAGTTCTTC